The source of this T cell receptor (beta chain) is a study of T cell responses to AZD1222 COVID-19 vaccine (dated by TCRdb to the early 2020s). Notes on the research overall: A total of more than 230 trial participants underwent TCR sequencing, of whom about 210 had received two doses of AZD1222 and roughly 26 had received two doses of the MenACWY control vaccine. Trial participants were enrolled by age into 18-55, 56-69 and 70-plus year subgroups, with about 150, 27 and 61 TCR-sequenced participants respectively. Results and caveats for the whole study, not just this receptor: Participants were mostly white British, with more females than males. The authors suggested clonal diversity may have been underestimated. Conclusions about previously exposed vaccinees are limited, since just 6 or 7 AZD1222 recipients were seropositive for SARS-CoV-2 at baseline. Epitopes outside the regions mutated in the B.1.351 and B.1.1.7 variants were reportedly recognized by nearly half of the unique spike-specific TCRs. The whole spike protein was spanned by vaccine-associated CD4 TCRs, and dominant responses were seen in regions 160-218 and 743-854. In the small 56-69-year group, the increase in depth fell short of significance, most likely because of low power. A significant rise in spike-specific TCR breadth and depth was observed after two AZD1222 doses relative to day 0 and relative to MenACWY recipients. Because no day 14 peak-response samples were available, repertoires were characterized only after the peak T cell response.

The CDR3 regions of human TCRbeta chains were subjected to immunosequencing. From the authors' description of their analysis: Repertoire TCRs were matched against a reference library of SARS-CoV-2-specific TCRs generated with the MIRA antigen-specificity platform. Breadth meant the fraction of unique TCRs that were SARS-CoV-2-associated, whereas depth meant the fraction of total T cells that were SARS-CoV-2-associated. Using the MIRA data, each spike-specific TCR was assigned both to the spike region to which the TCR was reactive and to a CD4 or CD8 class. Log10-transformed breadth and depth values were compared by one-way ANOVA with Sidak's multiple comparisons tests. Imported from immuneACCESS, the table was reduced by TCRdb to in-frame sequences with V and J called. These copies leave out some clones; in studies compared against another copy, an unresolved V gene accounts for under half, and the cause of the remainder is not known. Clonal size and the V and J genes are those of that table, whereas D and trimming came from the DNA. This sample is represented by about 94,000 clones; about 85% of them were singletons. The ten largest account for about 4.5% of the sample.

CDR1 SGHTA and CDR2 FQGNSA were looked up in the germline V gene. V is shortened by 1 base, J by 3 bases, and the region joining them spans 12 bases. Counted from cysteine to phenylalanine, this CDR3 has 15 amino acids. The CDR3 DNA has 45 bases and is translated from base 1. This sample's time point label indicates: about 28 days (+/-7) after the second vaccine dose. Because spike-specific TCR depth and breadth did not differ between the two schedules, AZD1222 recipients who got a second dose at roughly 4 weeks were pooled with those who got a second dose at roughly 12 weeks. Vaccinee samples were obtained from the UK trials COV001 and COV002, which included a single-blind randomized controlled phase 2/3 trial of AZD1222 (ChAdOx1 nCoV-19) in healthy adults. For TCRbeta chain sequencing, PBMC samples were collected from trial participants at day 0 and at day 28 after the second dose. Concerning this clone: The antigen it binds to is not known. Base qualities are missing; no much larger clone stands one base away.

The sample here was peripheral blood, taken 28 days after the second AZD1222 dose. This TCR was sampled from an adult who received the AZD1222 COVID-19 vaccine. In this chain, TRBV7-2 is recombined with TRBJ1-2, with TRBD1 perhaps the D gene, on 6 matching bases. The DNA reads TGTGCCAGCAGCTTAGGGGGGGCGCCAGACTATGGCTACACCTTC. Translated, this is CASSLGGAPDYGYTF.